One and the same sample provided the 8 T cell receptor beta chains below, sequenced in a study of blood T cell repertoires in COVID-19. The method was immunoSEQ multiplex PCR; TCRdb's version includes in-frame clones alone and lacks a portion of them. In the table there are 250,000 to 350,000 clones, about 85% of which are singletons. Sequencing was carried out using PBMCs or T cells enriched from blood (not recorded which). Receptor source: a woman between 50 and 59 years old who had recovered from COVID-19.

Concerning this clone: An end of the junction differs from the germline gene, which may be a read error. V gene TRBV29-1 combines with J gene TRBJ2-5; D is perhaps TRBD2 (6 bases). Germline-derived CDR1 and CDR2 are SQVTM and ANQGSEA. CDR3 size: 10 residues. The CDR3 region is CSVEGEALNF. As DNA, the CDR3 is TGCAGCGTTGAAGGGGAGGCCTTAAACTTC.

The chain combines TRBV18 with TRBJ1-2; 7 positions match TRBD1. The V and J ends lost 6 bases and 6 bases, in that order; junction bases with no gene match: 13. CDR3 size: 15 residues. In germline, CDR1 is KGHSH, CDR2 LQKENI. This chain's CDR3 is CASSPSRTGGNGYTF. CDR3 sequence (DNA): TGTGCCAGCTCCCCTAGTAGGACAGGAGGGAATGGCTACACCTTC.

The chain couples TRBV5-1 to TRBJ2-1, with a tentative D call TRBD1 (6 bases). Per germline, CDR1 SGHRS and CDR2 YFSETQ. V was trimmed by 5 bases and J by 5 bases, leaving 14 bases between them. This CDR3 has 14 residues. The chain's CDR3 is CASSMRTANNEQFF. In DNA form, the CDR3 reads TGCGCCAGCAGTATGAGGACAGCTAACAATGAGCAGTTCTTC.

In nucleotides, the CDR3 is TGTGCCAGCAGCGGTGCGGGAGGGCTAGTCTACGAGCAGTACTTC. The encoded protein is CASSGAGGLVYEQYF. The chain couples TRBV7-2 to TRBJ2-7; TRBD2 aligns across 9 bases. J lost 3 bases, V lost 5 bases, and 8 bases had no gene match. This CDR3 is 15 amino acids long. CDR1 and CDR2 (germline): SGHTA, FQGNSA. Full variable domain (missing parts from reference TRBV7-2 and TRBJ2-7): GAGVSQSPSNKVTEKGKDVELRCDPISGHTALYWYRQSLGQGLEFLIYFQGNSAPDKSGLPSDRFSAERTGGSVSTLTIQRTQQEDSAVYLCASSGAGGLVYEQYFGPGTRLTVT.

The chain joins TRBV3-1 (or the pseudogene TRBV3-2) to TRBJ2-7, with D uncertain. Trimming cost V 1 base and J 5 bases, with 9 bases left between them. Per germline, CDR1 LGHDT and CDR2 YNNKEL (reference sequence). The CDR3 is made up of 13 amino acids. CDR3 bases: TGTGCCAGCAGCCAAGGAGGTTCCGACGAGCAGTACTTC. It translates to CASSQGGSDEQYF.

This clone occurred once. The chain is built from TRBV5-5 and TRBJ1-4, with 11 bases aligning to TRBD1. There are 15 residues in the CDR3. With 1 base clipped from V and 9 bases from J, the junction kept 5 bases outside the gene matches. Germline CDR1 SGHKS, CDR2 YYEKEE (reference sequence). CDR3 residues: CASSLWGQGVQKLFF. In nucleotides, the CDR3 is TGTGCCAGCAGCTTGTGGGGACAGGGGGTTCAAAAACTGTTTTTT.

The sample holds a few counts of this clone. The J gene is TRBJ1-2, the V gene TRBV10-1; no clear D. This CDR3 comprises 13 residues. V lost 2 bases and J 0 bases, leaving 4 bases between the germline ends. Germline assignment: CDR1 WNHNN and CDR2 SYGVQD (reference sequence). This CDR3 reads CASSEAANYGYTF. The CDR3 coding sequence is TGCGCCAGCAGTGAGGCAGCTAACTATGGCTACACCTTC.

The rearrangement links TRBV30 to TRBJ1-5; 7 bases fit TRBD1. V was pared by 3 bases and J by 6 bases, with 5 bases of the junction left unmatched. This CDR3 has 13 residues. CDR1 and CDR2 from the germline V gene are GTSNPN and SVGIG (reference sequence). CDR3 in amino acids: CAWSPGGSQPQHF. The CDR3 DNA is TGTGCCTGGAGCCCAGGGGGGTCTCAGCCCCAGCATTTT.